The next 25 T cell receptor beta chains were all read from a single sample in a study of Ad26.COV2.S vaccination and SARS-CoV-2 variants. Profiling relied on immunoSEQ multiplex PCR, and the TCRdb table lists in-frame clones only, not all of them. The sample holds 300,000 to 400,000 clones, 86% seen once. Treatment indicated: 15 to 20 received Ad26.COV2.S at low or high dose, single or two shots; about 5 received placebo; per-sample allocation not given. The study sampled participants on day 63 after the first vaccine or placebo injection. The sample was peripheral blood, taken in a trial of Ad26.COV2.S vaccine versus placebo. The receptors originated from a person between 18 and 59 years old who received the Ad26.COV2.S COVID-19 vaccine or a placebo.

The chain uses TRBV4-3 and TRBJ2-1; D is perhaps TRBD2 (6 bases). V lost 1 base and J 8 bases, leaving 18 bases between the germline ends. This CDR3 has 16 residues. Per the germline V gene, CDR1 is LGHNA and CDR2 is YSLEER. The CDR3 bases are TGCGCCAGCAGCCAAGGGTCAGGGACTCAAATCTATGAGCAGTTCTTC. It translates to CASSQGSGTQIYEQFF.

The CDR3, as DNA: TGTGCCACCAGCAGAACAGGGATTCAATCCTACGAGCAGTACTTC. Encoded protein: CATSRTGIQSYEQYF. This rearrangement joins TRBV15 to TRBJ2-7; D might be TRBD1 (6 bases). The germline gives CDR1 LNHNV, CDR2 YYDKDF (reference sequence). Between the trimmed V and J ends, which lost 2 bases and 1 base, there was a span of 12 bases. The CDR3 consists of 15 residues.

This chain connects TRBV19 to TRBJ2-1, with D possibly called TRBD1 or TRBD2 (7 bases each). The V end was cut by 7 bases, the J end by 2 bases, with 12 bases between. The CDR3 is 14 residues long. Germline values: CDR1 LNHDA, CDR2 SQIVND (reference sequence). CDR3 loop: CASNQGGAYNEQFF. The CDR3 region has the DNA TGTGCCAGTAATCAGGGGGGGGCCTACAATGAGCAGTTCTTC. Drawing the rest from reference TRBV19 and TRBJ2-1, the complete variable domain is DGGITQSPKYLFRKEGQNVTLSCEQNLNHDAMYWYRQDPGQGLRLIYYSQIVNDFQKGDIAEGYSVSREKKESFPLTVTSAQKNPTAFYLCASNQGGAYNEQFFGPGTRLTVL.

The chain is built from TRBV5-4 and TRBJ1-2; a weak D match, TRBD1 (5 bases). V was pared by 3 bases and J by 3 bases, with 9 bases between. The CDR3 covers 13 residues. CDR1 and CDR2 (germline): SGHNT, YYREEE (reference sequence). This chain's CDR3 is CASSSRVDYGYTF. CDR3 coding DNA: TGTGCCAGCAGCTCCAGGGTAGACTATGGCTACACCTTC.

This clone has a single count. V gene TRBV19 combines with J gene TRBJ1-2, with a tentative D call TRBD1 (5 bases). The ends were cut back, 0 bases at V and 8 bases at J, with 19 bases in the middle. CDR1 is LNHDA and CDR2 is SQIVND in the germline V gene (reference sequence). The CDR3 sequence is 16 residues long. In DNA, the CDR3 is TGTGCCAGTAGTATAGATTATCAGGGAACAGTATTCGGCTACACCTTC. Translated: CASSIDYQGTVFGYTF.

The V gene is TRBV7-2, the J gene TRBJ1-2; D gene unclear. Between the trimmed V and J ends, which lost 5 bases and 6 bases, there was a span of 13 bases. The CDR3 runs to 13 residues. Germline V lookup: CDR1 SGHTA, CDR2 FQGNSA. The CDR3 coding sequence is TGTGCCAGCAGCACCGAGGGTTTACATGGCTACACCTTC. Protein product: CASSTEGLHGYTF.

This clone was seen only a few times. This chain uses TRBV6-2 or TRBV6-3 with TRBJ2-1; 11 positions agree with TRBD2. This CDR3 has 15 residues. J gave up 7 bases and V 4 bases, and 6 bases lay outside the gene matches. CDR1 and CDR2 from the germline V gene are MNHEY and SVGEGT. The CDR3 DNA follows: TGTGCCAGCAGTTCGGTAGCGGGGGGGCGAAATGAGCAGTTCTTC. It codes for CASSSVAGGRNEQFF.

This clone was recorded once. V gene TRBV6-5 combines with J gene TRBJ1-2; D unclear. This CDR3 region has 15 residues. The V end was cut by 7 bases, the J end by 7 bases, with 22 bases between. Germline V gene data show CDR1 as MNHEY and CDR2 as SVGAGI. For the CDR3, the DNA is TGTGCCAGCATCGGTACGGACGGGTTAAGCGGTGGCTACACCTTC. Encoded protein: CASIGTDGLSGGYTF.

The table lists this clone with a few counts. This chain joins TRBV15 and TRBJ1-2; D is undetermined. Germline CDR1 and CDR2: LNHNV and YYDKDF (reference sequence). This CDR3 has 13 residues. The germline V and J ends were trimmed by 1 base and 2 bases, with 5 bases remaining between them. CDR3 protein: CATSRGGNYGYTF. CDR3 sequence (DNA): TGTGCCACCAGCAGAGGAGGGAACTATGGCTACACCTTC.

This clone is a singleton in its sample. The V call is TRBV23-1, the J call TRBJ1-6; possibly TRBD1 for D (6 bases). TRBV23-1 is placed among ORFs of uncertain function. This CDR3 comprises 14 residues. V was clipped by 8 bases and J by 6 bases, with 14 bases between them. In DNA form, the CDR3 reads TGCGCCAGCGGTAGGGGGGGACTTAATTCACCCCTCCACTTT. This translates into CASGRGGLNSPLHF.

A note on this clone: One end of the junction does not line up with germline, which may come from a read error. The chain is built from TRBV29-1 and TRBJ1-1; tentatively, D is TRBD1 (6 bases). The CDR3 has 13 residues. Germline V gene data show CDR1 as SQVTM and CDR2 as ANQGSEA. CDR3 protein: CSVGGVRDTEAFF. DNA of the CDR3: TGCAGCGTTGGGGGGGTCCGGGACACCGAAGCTTTCTTT.

This clone appeared a single time. This chain links TRBV14 with TRBJ2-4; possibly TRBD1 or TRBD2 for D (5 bases each). The CDR3 sequence is 16 residues long. Trimming pared 1 base from V and 1 base from J, leaving 11 bases between. Germline CDR1 is SGHDN and CDR2 is FVKESK. The CDR3 protein is CASSQVEGTAKNIQYF. Here the CDR3 DNA reads TGTGCCAGCAGCCAAGTCGAGGGGACGGCCAAAAACATTCAGTACTTC.

V usage is TRBV11-2 and J usage is TRBJ1-1; TRBD1 is a possible D gene (6 bases). V shed 6 bases and J shed 11 bases, with 28 bases lying between them. Germline lookup yields CDR1 SGHAT and CDR2 FQNNGV. CDR3 length equals 16 residues. As DNA, the CDR3 is TGTGCCAGCAGGTCATTAAGCGGTTACAGGGCCCCGAGGGCTTTCTTT. It encodes CASRSLSGYRAPRAFF.

The CDR3 spells CASSPWTGWTSGGNTQYF. In DNA form, the CDR3 reads TGTGCCAGCAGCCCTTGGACAGGGTGGACTAGCGGGGGGAATACGCAGTATTTT. The V call is TRBV9, the J call TRBJ2-3; 14 nucleotides match TRBD2. The germline V gene encodes CDR1 SGDLS and CDR2 YYNGEE. The trim removed 4 bases at V and 7 bases at J, leaving 14 bases unmatched. The CDR3 is 18 residues long.

In its sample, this clone was seen many times. V usage is TRBV2 and J usage is TRBJ2-7, with TRBD1 identical over 7 bases. Trimming at V came to 3 bases and at J to 11 bases, leaving 7 bases not matched to a gene. The CDR3 is 12 residues long. The germline V gene has CDR1 SNHLY and CDR2 FYNNEI. The CDR3 bases are TGTGCCAGCAGTGATTACAGGGGACCCAAGTACTTC. Translated: CASSDYRGPKYF. The full variable domain, its missing parts supplied by reference TRBV2 and TRBJ2-7, is EPEVTQTPSHQVTQMGQEVILRCVPISNHLYFYWYRQILGQKVEFLVSFYNNEISEKSEIFDDQFSVERPDGSNFTLKIRSTKLEDSAMYFCASSDYRGPKYFGPGTRLTVT.

The V gene is TRBV4-3, the J gene TRBJ1-3; possible D gene TRBD1, 5 bases. The germline V gene encodes CDR1 LGHNA and CDR2 YSLEER. Trimming cost V 2 bases and J 0 bases, with 17 bases left between them. The CDR3 sequence is 18 residues long. The chain's CDR3 is CASSQLLTGQFSGNTIYF. CDR3 DNA sequence: TGCGCCAGCAGCCAACTTCTTACGGGGCAGTTCTCTGGAAACACCATATATTTT.

The chain employs TRBV10-2 and TRBJ1-5; D possibly corresponds to TRBD1 (5 bases). Germline lookup yields CDR1 WSHSY and CDR2 SAAADI. With 8 bases removed from V and 4 bases from J, the gap between germline ends came to 12 bases. The CDR3 is 13 residues long. The CDR3 DNA follows: TGCGCCAGCCTGGGGGGTTGGAATCAGCCCCAGCATTTT. Translation: CASLGGWNQPQHF.

The rearrangement joins TRBV24-1 to TRBJ2-3; TRBD1 matches 11 bases. This CDR3 contains 15 residues. J was trimmed by 5 bases and V by 3 bases; bases with no gene match: 3. CDR1 KGHDR and CDR2 SFDVKD come from the germline V gene. The CDR3 DNA follows: TGTGCCACCAGTGATGGACAGGGGGCGGGAGATACGCAGTATTTT. It yields the protein CATSDGQGAGDTQYF.

V and J are TRBV7-2 and TRBJ1-6, with 8 nucleotides matching TRBD1. CDR3 length: 14 amino acids. J lost 10 bases, V lost 7 bases, and 9 bases had no gene match. Looked up from germline, CDR1 is SGHTA and CDR2 is FQGNSA. The CDR3 bases are TGTGCCAGCACCTGGACAGGGTCACGCTCACCCCTCCACTTT. Encoded protein: CASTWTGSRSPLHF.

The CDR3 sequence is CATSDTSGGKTGELFF. The CDR3 DNA sequence: TGTGCCACCAGTGATACTAGCGGGGGCAAGACCGGGGAGCTGTTTTTT. The rearrangement joins TRBV24-1 to TRBJ2-2; 11 bases agree with TRBD2. The CDR3 has 16 amino acids. Germline V CDR1 and CDR2: KGHDR, SFDVKD. With 3 bases clipped from V and 5 bases from J, the junction kept 4 bases outside the gene matches.

The V call is TRBV15, the J call TRBJ2-1; TRBD1 matches 7 bases. CDR1 and CDR2 (germline): LNHNV, YYDKDF (reference sequence). CDR3 size: 16 residues. With 0 bases clipped from V and 4 bases from J, the junction kept 6 bases outside the gene matches. The CDR3 spells CATSRESGQTYNEQFF. DNA of the CDR3: TGTGCCACCAGCAGAGAATCGGGACAGACTTACAATGAGCAGTTCTTC. Combining the CDR3 with reference TRBV15 and TRBJ2-1 gives the whole variable domain DAMVIQNPRYQVTQFGKPVTLSCSQTLNHNVMYWYQQKSSQAPKLLFHYYDKDFNNEADTPDNFQSRRPNTSFCFLDIRSPGLGDTAMYLCATSRESGQTYNEQFFGPGTRLTVL.

The chain has TRBV5-1 and TRBJ1-2, with TRBD1 as a possible D gene (5 bases). This CDR3 has 13 residues. V lost 0 bases and J 8 bases, leaving 11 bases between the germline ends. CDR1 and CDR2 from the germline V gene are SGHRS and YFSETQ. In DNA, the CDR3 is TGCGCCAGCAGCTTGGGGCAGGGCGAGGGCTACACCTTC. Translation gives CASSLGQGEGYTF. Based on the CDR3 plus reference TRBV5-1 and TRBJ1-2, the full variable domain is KAGVTQTPRYLIKTRGQQVTLSCSPISGHRSVSWYQQTPGQGLQFLFEYFSETQRNKGNFPGRFSGRQFSNSRSEMNVSTLELGDSALYLCASSLGQGEGYTFGSGTRLTVV.

The V gene is TRBV5-4, the J gene TRBJ2-1; TRBD1 agrees at 11 bases. V shed 2 bases and J 5 bases; nucleotides not matched to a gene: 3. The CDR3 consists of 15 residues. Germline V CDR1 and CDR2: SGHNT, YYREEE (reference sequence). The CDR3 loop reads CASSFRDRGNNEQFF. The CDR3 bases are TGTGCCAGCAGCTTTAGGGACAGGGGGAACAATGAGCAGTTCTTC.

CDR3 region: CASSLGVDTEAFF. CDR3 coding DNA: TGTGCCAGCAGCTTGGGGGTGGACACTGAAGCTTTCTTT. The genes are TRBV5-5 and TRBJ1-1, with D unclear. The CDR3 length is 13 residues. Trimming took off 0 bases at V and 3 bases at J, with 6 bases between the two ends. Germline CDR1 and CDR2: SGHKS and YYEKEE (reference sequence).

The V and J genes are TRBV7-8 and TRBJ2-7, with 7 bases lining up with TRBD1. With V trimmed by 4 bases and J by 5 bases, 8 bases remained unmatched. Germline V gives CDR1 SGHVS, CDR2 FQNEAQ. The CDR3 length is 14 residues. The CDR3 coding sequence is TGTGCCAGCAGCTCGACAGGGAAGTTCGACGAGCAGTACTTC. It translates to CASSSTGKFDEQYF.